One sample yielded the 9 T cell receptor beta chains listed below, sequenced in a study of cytomegalovirus exposure and HLA in healthy donors (dated 2017 in TCRdb). Library prep was done by the immunoSEQ multiplex PCR assay. For the multiplex PCR, a mixture combining 60 forward primers for TCR Vbeta segments and 13 reverse primers for TCR Jbeta segments was used. TCRdb carries this immuneACCESS record with in-frame sequences only. Its versions omit some clonotypes, under half of them owing to an unresolved V gene in the studies checked, with the rest unexplained. The sample table shows approximately 120,000 clones, and 15% to 20% are seen once. Together, the top ten hold approximately 2.6% of the sample. The sample taken for sequencing was PBMCs. The source is a female donor in good health and CMV-seropositive.

This clone was observed a handful of times. V and J are TRBV18 and TRBJ2-1; TRBD2 might be the D (5 bases). From germline, CDR1 is KGHSH and CDR2 LQKENI. Deletions cut 0 bases from V and 4 bases from J, with 7 bases between. CDR3 length equals 14 residues. The CDR3 region is CASSPPRVYNEQFF. The CDR3 DNA follows: TGTGCCAGCTCACCACCGAGGGTTTACAATGAGCAGTTCTTC.

This sequence joins TRBV5-4 and TRBJ2-7; 7 bases line up with TRBD2. Germline assignment: CDR1 SGHNT and CDR2 YYREEE (reference sequence). This CDR3 region has 14 residues. V shed 2 bases and J 4 bases; nucleotides not matched to a gene: 6. CDR3 in amino acids: CASSFAGDQYEQYF. The CDR3 DNA reads as TGTGCCAGCAGCTTCGCGGGAGATCAGTACGAGCAGTACTTC.

The rearrangement joins TRBV6-6 to TRBJ1-4, with 7 bases matching TRBD1. Germline CDR1 is MNHNY and CDR2 is SVGAGI (reference sequence). This CDR3 is built from 13 residues. V dropped 9 bases and J dropped 7; count of bases not matched to a gene: 8. DNA of the CDR3: TGTGCCAGTGGAGGGGGCCGGGGTGAAAAACTGTTTTTT. This encodes CASGGGRGEKLFF.

This chain uses TRBV7-2 with TRBJ1-6; the D gene is possibly TRBD1 (5 bases). The ends were cut back, 0 bases at V and 6 bases at J, with 9 bases in the middle. The V gene's germline CDR1 is SGHTA and CDR2 FQGNSA. This CDR3 comprises 15 residues. The CDR3 protein is CASSLAGALNSPLHF. The CDR3 DNA sequence: TGTGCCAGCAGCTTAGCAGGGGCCCTTAATTCACCCCTCCACTTT. The variable domain in full, with the rest retrieved from reference TRBV7-2 and TRBJ1-6, is GAGVSQSPSNKVTEKGKDVELRCDPISGHTALYWYRQSLGQGLEFLIYFQGNSAPDKSGLPSDRFSAERTGGSVSTLTIQRTQQEDSAVYLCASSLAGALNSPLHFGNGTRLTVT.

This clone was picked up a small number of times. The rearrangement uses TRBV4-1 and TRBJ1-1, with D possibly being TRBD1 (5 bases). This CDR3 is 14 amino acids long. V was trimmed by 4 bases and J by 0 bases, leaving 9 bases between them. Looked up from germline, CDR1 is MGHRA and CDR2 is YSYEKL. This CDR3 is CASSPDILNTEAFF. The CDR3 nucleotides read TGCGCCAGCAGCCCGGACATACTGAACACTGAAGCTTTCTTT.

This clone has just a few counts. The genes are TRBV30 and TRBJ2-1; TRBD2 agrees at 8 bases. J gave up 2 bases and V 2 bases, and 2 bases lay outside the gene matches. CDR1 is GTSNPN, CDR2 SVGIG, per germline (reference sequence). The CDR3 extends over 14 amino acids. The CDR3 bases are TGTGCCTGGAGTTTACTAGCGGCCTACAATGAGCAGTTCTTC. The encoded protein is CAWSLLAAYNEQFF.

Only a few counts were recorded for this clone. This chain connects TRBV5-1 to TRBJ2-2; 7 nucleotides agree with TRBD1. Germline V gene data show CDR1 as SGHRS and CDR2 as YFSETQ. This CDR3 has 16 amino acids. The junction had 7 bases not matched to a gene; V was cut back by 2 bases and J by 3 bases. The chain's CDR3 is CASSFLRQGDTGELFF. For the CDR3, the DNA is TGCGCCAGCAGCTTCCTCAGACAGGGAGACACCGGGGAGCTGTTTTTT. Together with reference TRBV5-1 and TRBJ2-2, the CDR3 gives the full variable domain: KAGVTQTPRYLIKTRGQQVTLSCSPISGHRSVSWYQQTPGQGLQFLFEYFSETQRNKGNFPGRFSGRQFSNSRSEMNVSTLELGDSALYLCASSFLRQGDTGELFFGEGSRLTVL.

This clone showed up just a few times. The J gene is TRBJ2-5, the V gene TRBV30, with 7 bases lining up with TRBD2. CDR1 and CDR2 from the germline V gene are GTSNPN and SVGIG (reference sequence). The ends lost 1 base at V and 1 base at J; junction bases unmatched: 12. The CDR3 totals 17 residues. For the CDR3, the DNA is TGTGCCTGGAGTGCAAAGTTGCGGGGGACTCTCCAAGAGACCCAGTACTTC. It is translated as CAWSAKLRGTLQETQYF.

The chain joins TRBV9 to TRBJ1-3; unclear D gene. This CDR3 comprises 16 residues. Germline CDR1 reads SGDLS; CDR2 reads YYNGEE. V dropped 0 bases and J dropped 1 base, with 11 bases sitting between them. The CDR3 spells CASSVEGGNSGNTIYF. CDR3 nucleotides: TGTGCCAGCAGCGTAGAGGGCGGGAATTCTGGAAACACCATATATTTT.